These 25 T cell receptor beta chains came from one sample sequenced in a study of Graves' ophthalmopathy and Graves' hyperthyroidism. The study amplified TCR beta CDR3 regions using RNA transcripts. HTBI primers served in a first-round RT-PCR, which a second-round multiplex PCR followed. MiXCR, applied by TCRdb to the multiplex PCR reads, yields one record per CDR3 protein. Of 150,000 to 200,000 distinct CDR3 sequences listed, around two fifths are singletons. Sequenced material: peripheral blood. The receptors shown here come from a man aged 30-40 years with Graves' ophthalmopathy.

Many counts were recorded for this clonotype. The rearrangement joins TRBV2 to TRBJ2-7; TRBD2 might be the D (6 bases). The V gene's germline CDR1 is SNHLY and CDR2 FYNNEI. V was cut by 11 bases and J by 3 bases, with 14 bases left in between. The CDR3 totals 12 residues. The CDR3 spells CAGRGTDYEQYF. DNA of the CDR3: TGTGCCGGTCGGGGGACCGACTACGAGCAGTACTTC.

This clonotype appeared a few times. The V and J genes are TRBV12-3 or TRBV12-4 and TRBJ2-5; 10 bases agree with TRBD1. The CDR3 extends over 14 amino acids. The ends lost 5 bases at V and 5 bases at J; junction bases unmatched: 5. CDR3 residues: CASSPRQGAETQYF. Here the CDR3 DNA reads TGTGCCAGCAGTCCAAGACAGGGGGCCGAGACCCAGTACTTC.

Ten or more counts support this clonotype. Compared with germline, one end of the junction differs, possibly owing to a read error. V gene TRBV30 combines with J gene TRBJ2-7; D perhaps matches TRBD2 (6 bases). Germline V gene data show CDR1 as GTSNPN and CDR2 as SVGIG (reference sequence). The CDR3 is 13 residues long. CDR3 bases: TGTGCCAGGAGGGCGGTCTTCGGCCCCGAGCAGTACTTC. Translation: CARRAVFGPEQYF.

The chain uses TRBV24-1 and TRBJ1-2; 7 bases fit TRBD1. CDR3 length: 15 amino acids. Germline V CDR1 and CDR2: KGHDR, SFDVKD. V shed 3 bases, J shed 4 bases, and the junction held 7 bases outside the gene matches. CDR3 region: CATSDGDSLFYGYTF. The CDR3 nucleotides read TGTGCCACCAGTGATGGGGACAGCCTTTTCTATGGCTACACCTTC.

The DNA for the CDR3 is TGTGCCAGCAGTCGTCAGCTTTATCAGCCCCAGCATTTT. Translated, it gives CASSRQLYQPQHF. The chain is built from TRBV28 and TRBJ1-5; D is unresolved. Germline values: CDR1 MDHEN, CDR2 SYDVKM. The CDR3 sequence is 13 residues long. Trimming removed 5 bases from V and 5 bases from J, with 10 bases in between.

This clonotype was recorded many times. The germline gene is not matched at one end of the junction; a read error may be the cause. The chain is built from TRBV5-1 and TRBJ1-6; D perhaps matches TRBD1 (5 bases). Germline V gives CDR1 SGHRS, CDR2 YFSETQ. CDR3 length equals 18 residues. CDR3 protein: CASSPGPQGASYNPPLHF. The CDR3 nucleotides are TGCGCCAGCAGCCCAGGACCGCAGGGTGCATCCTATAATCCACCCCTCCACTTT. Drawing the rest from reference TRBV5-1 and TRBJ1-6, the complete variable domain is KAGVTQTPRYLIKTRGQQVTLSCSPISGHRSVSWYQQTPGQGLQFLFEYFSETQRNKGNFPGRFSGRQFSNSRSEMNVSTLELGDSALYLCASSPGPQGASYNPPLHFGNGTRLTVT.

This clonotype was recorded many times. The chain employs TRBV7-8 and TRBJ2-5, with TRBD2 matching 14 bases. Trimming took 8 bases from V and 4 from J; bases not matched to a gene: 3. The CDR3 runs to 14 residues. Per germline, CDR1 SGHVS and CDR2 FQNEAQ. The CDR3 bases are TGTGCCAGCGCCGGACTAGCGGGAGGAGAGACCCAGTACTTC. Protein: CASAGLAGGETQYF.

This rearrangement joins TRBV20-1 to TRBJ1-1, with D perhaps matching TRBD1 (6 bases). CDR3 length: 13 amino acids. V lost 5 bases and J 0 bases, leaving 10 bases between the germline ends. The germline V gene has CDR1 DFQATT and CDR2 SNEGSKA (reference sequence). The CDR3 nucleotides read TGCAGTGCTTGGGACATATTGAACACTGAAGCTTTCTTT. Translated, it gives CSAWDILNTEAFF.

This clonotype occurred many times. J is TRBJ2-7 and V is TRBV6-1, with D uncertain. Germline V gene sequence: CDR1 MNHNS, CDR2 SASEGT. The CDR3 length is 16 residues. Trimming left V 4 bases short and J 2 bases short, with 18 bases between. The CDR3 DNA reads as TGTGCCAGCAGTGGCCCGACCACCGTTGGGGCCTACGAGCAGTACTTC. Protein sequence: CASSGPTTVGAYEQYF.

This clonotype appeared many times. The chain has TRBV28 and TRBJ2-7, with TRBD1 matching over 9 bases. CDR1 and CDR2 (germline): MDHEN, SYDVKM. This CDR3 has 15 residues. Trimming cost V 7 bases and J 4 bases; bases outside gene matches: 11. The CDR3 spells CASTFGQGPPYEQYF. The CDR3, as DNA: TGTGCCAGCACCTTCGGACAGGGGCCACCGTACGAGCAGTACTTC.

The chain is built from TRBV6-5 and TRBJ1-1; maybe TRBD1 (5 bases). V was clipped by 2 bases and J by 0 bases, with 10 bases between them. There are 15 residues in the CDR3. The germline CDR1 and CDR2 sequences are MNHEY and SVGAGI. The CDR3 nucleotides are TGTGCCAGCAGTTACCAGGCAGGGCTGAACACTGAAGCTTTCTTT. It specifies CASSYQAGLNTEAFF.

This chain links TRBV12-3 or TRBV12-4 with TRBJ1-1; 7 bases map to TRBD1. The V gene end was trimmed by 5 bases and the J gene end by 5 bases; junction bases not matched to a gene: 5. The CDR3 totals 13 residues. CDR3 DNA sequence: TGTGCCAGCAGTCGGGACAGTCCGACTGAAGCTTTCTTT. Its protein is CASSRDSPTEAFF.

In its sample, this clonotype was seen a few times. Here the CDR3 reads CASSAQGRGTEAFF. In DNA, the CDR3 is TGTGCCAGCAGTGCACAGGGGCGGGGCACTGAAGCTTTCTTT. The chain joins TRBV27 to TRBJ1-1; the match to TRBD1 covers 7 bases. The CDR3 sequence is 14 residues long. Germline V lookup: CDR1 MNHEY, CDR2 SMNVEV (reference sequence). V was pared by 5 bases and J by 4 bases, with 7 bases of the junction left unmatched.

DNA for the CDR3: TGTGCCAGCAGTTACAGGGACTACGAAGGCGAGCAGTACTTC. Protein sequence: CASSYRDYEGEQYF. The chain employs TRBV6-5 and TRBJ2-7; 7 nucleotides agree with TRBD2. The CDR3 consists of 14 residues. Trimming cost V 2 bases and J 6 bases; bases outside gene matches: 7. Germline-derived CDR1 and CDR2 are MNHEY and SVGAGI.

This clonotype was detected ten times or more. This chain connects TRBV12-3 or TRBV12-4 to TRBJ2-2, with D unclear. V was pared by 6 bases and J by 1 base, with 15 bases between. This CDR3 is built from 16 residues. DNA of the CDR3: TGTGCCAGCAGGGCGCAAGGGTCTGTGAACACCGGGGAGCTGTTTTTT. Amino acid sequence: CASRAQGSVNTGELFF.

This clonotype showed up many times. This chain uses TRBV11-2 with TRBJ2-7; TRBD2 might be the D (5 bases). Germline CDR1 is SGHAT and CDR2 is FQNNGV. Deletions cut 0 bases from V and 4 bases from J, with 13 bases between. CDR3 size: 15 residues. Written as DNA, the CDR3 is TGTGCCAGCAGCTTAGATGGGAGTGGGTTATACGAGCAGTACTTC. Protein product: CASSLDGSGLYEQYF.

This clonotype was counted at least ten times. V is TRBV15 and J is TRBJ2-2; 8 bases are a match to TRBD2. This CDR3 spans 16 amino acids. Germline CDR1 LNHNV, CDR2 YYDKDF (reference sequence). Trimming at V came to 0 bases and at J to 7 bases, leaving 7 bases not matched to a gene. Here the CDR3 DNA reads TGTGCCACCAGCAGAGAAGTTAGCGGGAAGGGCGGGGAGCTGTTTTTT. This sequence encodes CATSREVSGKGGELFF.

The chain recombines TRBV6-5 with TRBJ1-2; perhaps TRBD1 as D (6 bases). V shed 3 bases and J shed 6 bases, with 17 bases lying between them. Germline V gene data show CDR1 as MNHEY and CDR2 as SVGAGI. There are 15 residues in the CDR3. CDR3 DNA sequence: TGTGCCAGCAGTTATTCCTTGGACAGTCCCCATGGCTACACCTTC. Translation: CASSYSLDSPHGYTF.

This clonotype was counted ten times or more. The chain uses TRBV30 and TRBJ2-7; the match to TRBD2 covers 9 bases. This CDR3 has 14 residues. Germline V gives CDR1 GTSNPN, CDR2 SVGIG (reference sequence). With V trimmed by 3 bases and J by 6 bases, 9 bases remained unmatched. The CDR3 is CAWRARGLAVEQYF. CDR3 DNA: TGTGCCTGGAGGGCCAGGGGACTAGCTGTCGAGCAGTACTTC. The variable domain in full, with the rest retrieved from reference TRBV30 and TRBJ2-7, is SQTIHQWPATLVQPVGSPLSLECTVEGTSNPNLYWYRQAAGRGLQLLFYSVGIGQISSEVPQNLSASRPQDRQFILSSKKLLLSDSGFYLCAWRARGLAVEQYFGPGTRLTVT.

This rearrangement joins TRBV7-8 to TRBJ2-5; 7 bases align to TRBD2. In germline, CDR1 is SGHVS, CDR2 FQNEAQ. The CDR3 contains 17 residues. The trim removed 4 bases at V and 1 base at J, leaving 12 bases unmatched. The CDR3 here is CASSYPWWEGFQETQYF. CDR3 nucleotide sequence: TGTGCCAGCAGCTACCCCTGGTGGGAGGGGTTCCAAGAGACCCAGTACTTC.

This clonotype was recorded at least ten times. The chain uses TRBV28 and TRBJ2-7, with D perhaps assigned TRBD1 or TRBD2 (5 bases each). V was clipped by 3 bases and J by 3 bases, with 21 bases between them. The germline gives CDR1 MDHEN, CDR2 SYDVKM. CDR3 length: 17 amino acids. Here the CDR3 DNA reads TGTGCCAGCAGTTTTCTTGCCGGGACGGAAGAATACTACGAGCAGTACTTC. Its translation: CASSFLAGTEEYYEQYF. Variable domain in full (rest from reference TRBV28 and TRBJ2-7): DVKVTQSSRYLVKRTGEKVFLECVQDMDHENMFWYRQDPGLGLRLIYFSYDVKMKEKGDIPEGYSVSREKKERFSLILESASTNQTSMYLCASSFLAGTEEYYEQYFGPGTRLTVT.

The sample holds many counts of this clonotype. V and J are TRBV30 and TRBJ1-1; perhaps TRBD1 as D (5 bases). The CDR3 consists of 13 residues. Trimming left V 3 bases short and J 5 bases short, with 13 bases between. Germline CDR1 GTSNPN, CDR2 SVGIG (reference sequence). The CDR3 spells CAWRVGGGTEAFF. The CDR3 bases are TGTGCCTGGAGAGTTGGGGGAGGGACTGAAGCTTTCTTT.

This clonotype was seen at least ten times. The V gene is TRBV14, the J gene TRBJ2-5; TRBD1 or TRBD2 may be the D gene (5 bases each). Germline CDR1 and CDR2: SGHDN and FVKESK. This CDR3 contains 15 residues. Trimming removed 4 bases at V and 5 bases at J, with 17 bases between. CDR3 residues: CASSLWQGVGETQYF. The CDR3 bases are TGTGCCAGCAGCCTATGGCAGGGAGTCGGGGAGACCCAGTACTTC.

The chain links TRBV11-3 to TRBJ2-5, with D unresolved. Germline CDR1 is SGHNT and CDR2 is YENEEA. This CDR3 is 14 amino acids long. Between the trimmed V and J ends, which lost 4 bases and 5 bases, there was a span of 14 bases. Here the CDR3 reads CASSSFGKWETQYF. CDR3 coding DNA: TGTGCCAGCAGCTCTTTTGGGAAATGGGAGACCCAGTACTTC.

This clonotype was counted ten times or more. The chain links TRBV28 to TRBJ2-7; the D is unclear. Trimming took 6 bases from V and 9 from J, leaving 15 bases between them. This CDR3 spans 12 amino acids. Germline V gene data show CDR1 as MDHEN and CDR2 as SYDVKM. CDR3 loop: CASSYSVVGQYF. The CDR3 bases are TGTGCCAGCAGCTATTCAGTGGTGGGGCAGTACTTC.